The sequence of this TCR beta chain was determined in a study of glioma-infiltrating T cells after dendritic cell vaccination. Looking at the study overall: Patients had newly diagnosed or recurrent glioblastoma and received dendritic cell vaccines.

Looked up from germline, CDR1 is MDHEN and CDR2 is SYDVKM. CDR3 length equals 14 residues. V was clipped by 3 bases and J by 6 bases, with 13 bases between them. Input was approximately 2.1 ug genomic DNA, or all available if less. Here immunoSEQ multiplex PCR was the method, and the copy in TCRdb shows in-frame clones only, minus some. Of approximately 91,000 clones detected, 80% to 90% appear once; the ten largest clones hold over 2%. Time point specified: after dendritic cell vaccination, including at tumor progression/relapse. Only patients with spare fresh-frozen tumor and over two years of follow-up were included.

The receptor's source is a human donor with glioblastoma. The chain joins TRBV28 to TRBJ2-3; unclear D gene. The sequences come from blood, collected after dendritic cell vaccination. The CDR3 spells CASSFPPLSDTQYF. The DNA of the CDR3 is TGTGCCAGCAGTTTTCCCCCGCTATCCGATACGCAGTATTTT.